The rows below give T cell receptor beta chains drawn from one sample of a study of human T cells and chemical hapten exposure. Each CDR3 protein gets one entry after TCRdb re-called the RACE reads with MiXCR. The sample lists 60,000 to 80,000 distinct CDR3 sequences, about 31% occurring once. This specimen was whole blood, taken in connection with sensitization to the hapten diphenylcyclopropenone (DPC). The receptor set was obtained from a man aged 35-49 years with alopecia areata. Some clones in this sample may be carry-over from other donors' samples. Each CDR3 is given with its conserved first and last residue. Fields, in order: V gene, clone size, J gene, D gene, CDR3 DNA, CDR3 protein. A D gene is named only where the DNA matches it firmly. Some rows have no size entry. The others give once, few or many, or a class for an expanded clone.

>TRBV28|few|TRBJ2-7|NA
TGTGCCAGCAGTTTCCTCTACGAGCAGTACTTC
CASSFLYEQYF
>TRBV29-1|NA|TRBJ1-5|TRBD1
TGCAGCGTCGGAGGACAGGGGGGCCAGCCCCAGCATTTT
CSVGGQGGQPQHF
>TRBV12-3/TRBV12-4|NA|TRBJ2-1|TRBD2
TGTGCCAGCGCCCGGACTAGCGGGGCTAATGAGCAGTTCTTC
CASARTSGANEQFF
>TRBV6-5|once|TRBJ2-3|NA
TGTGCCAGCAGCCCCCGCCCGGGCACAGATACGCAGTATTTT
CASSPRPGTDTQYF
>TRBV20-1|few|TRBJ1-6|NA
TGCAGTGCTAGAGATGGGGGCTTTGGTAATTCACCCCTCCACTTT
CSARDGGFGNSPLHF
>TRBV7-2|NA|TRBJ1-5|NA
TGTGCCAGCAGCTTAGTCGCGGGCCCTAATCAGCCCCAGCATTTT
CASSLVAGPNQPQHF
>TRBV7-9|few|TRBJ2-7|NA
TGTGCCAGCACCGCAACCGCGTACGAGCAGTACTTC
CASTATAYEQYF
>TRBV9|few|TRBJ2-1|NA
TGTGCCAGCAGCGCCCATGCCCGGGGCTCCTACAATGAGCAGTTCTTC
CASSAHARGSYNEQFF
>TRBV20-1|few|TRBJ2-7|NA
TGCAGTGCTACAGAAGATCTCTCCTACGAGCAGTACTTC
CSATEDLSYEQYF
>TRBV3-1|NA|TRBJ2-1|TRBD2
TGTGCCAGCAGCCAAGTATCTAGCGGAACCAATGAGCAGTTCTTC
CASSQVSSGTNEQFF
>TRBV3-1|few|TRBJ2-5|NA
TGTGCCAGCAGCCACTATCAGAAGGGAAGTCAAGAGACCCAGTACTTC
CASSHYQKGSQETQYF
>TRBV9|NA|TRBJ2-5|TRBD2
TGTGCCAGCAGCGTAGGAGCGCGGGAGTACCAAGAGACCCAGTACTTC
CASSVGAREYQETQYF
>TRBV7-9|few|TRBJ2-5|TRBD2
TGTGCCAGCAGCTTACGCAAAGCGCTAGCGGGGTACCAAGAGACCCAGTACTTC
CASSLRKALAGYQETQYF
>TRBV7-9|NA|TRBJ1-1|NA
TGTGCCAGCAGCTTGAAGGATGAAGCTTTCTTT
CASSLKDEAFF
>TRBV7-2|NA|TRBJ1-6|TRBD1
TGTGCCAGCAGCCCCGACAGGGGACAACCCCTCCACTTT
CASSPDRGQPLHF
>TRBV6-5|NA|TRBJ2-4|NA
TGTGCCAGCAGTTACTTGGGGGTAGCCAAAAACATTCAGTACTTC
CASSYLGVAKNIQYF
>TRBV14|NA|TRBJ2-1|NA
TGTGCCAGCAGCCAAGGTTACGGTGAGCAGTTCTTC
CASSQGYGEQFF
>TRBV9|NA|TRBJ2-3|NA
TGTGCCAGCAGCGTAGGTCAGGGAACCTTCACAGATACGCAGTATTTT
CASSVGQGTFTDTQYF
>TRBV28|NA|TRBJ2-5|NA
TGTGCCAGCAGTTCCTTCGTGAGGGTAGAGACCCAGTACTTC
CASSSFVRVETQYF
>TRBV28|NA|TRBJ1-2|NA
TGTGCCAGCAGTATCAGCTACTATGGCTACACCTTC
CASSISYYGYTF
>TRBV18|NA|TRBJ2-1|NA
TGTGCCAGCTCACCACCGGTTTTTCGGCCGTGGGATGAGCAGTTCTTC
CASSPPVFRPWDEQFF
>TRBV20-1|NA|TRBJ2-7|TRBD1
TGCAGTGCCAACCATTCCGGGACAGCAAAACTACATACCTACGAGCAGTACTTC
CSANHSGTAKLHTYEQYF
>TRBV27|NA|TRBJ2-3|TRBD2
TGTGCCAGCAGTCCCCGACTAGCGGGAGGGTTAACGGCAGATACGCAGTATTTT
CASSPRLAGGLTADTQYF
>TRBV9|NA|TRBJ2-1|TRBD2
TGTGCCAGCAGCGTAGCGGGGGGGGAAGGACTAGAGCAGTTCTTC
CASSVAGGEGLEQFF
>TRBV28|NA|TRBJ1-5|TRBD1
TGTGCCAGCAGTTTTCCGGACAGGCCGAATCAGCCCCAGCATTTT
CASSFPDRPNQPQHF
>TRBV29-1|NA|TRBJ2-7|TRBD2
TGCAGCGCCGCACCTAGCGGAAACTACGAGCAGTACTTC
CSAAPSGNYEQYF
>TRBV7-6|few|TRBJ2-1|NA
TGTGCCAGCAGCTTAGTATATGGCGACCGGGGGCAGTTCTTC
CASSLVYGDRGQFF
>TRBV18|few|TRBJ1-6|NA
TGTGCCAGCTCACGGTCCAGTAGCGCGAACTCACCCCTCCACTTT
CASSRSSSANSPLHF
>TRBV5-1|few|TRBJ1-1|NA
TGCGCCAGCAGCTTGGGCAGTGAAGCTTTCTTT
CASSLGSEAFF
>TRBV12-3/TRBV12-4|few|TRBJ2-3|TRBD1
TGTGCCAGCAGGCCGCCGGGACAGAACACAGATACGCAGTATTTT
CASRPPGQNTDTQYF
>TRBV24-1|NA|TRBJ2-3|NA
TGTGCCACCAGTGATTTGCTCACAGATACGCAGTATTTT
CATSDLLTDTQYF
>TRBV18|NA|TRBJ1-1|NA
TGTGCCAGCTCACGAAAGGGTGAAACTGAAGCTTTCTTT
CASSRKGETEAFF
>TRBV28|few|TRBJ1-2|TRBD1
TGTGCCAGCAGACGGGACAGTTTGTATGGCTACACCTTC
CASRRDSLYGYTF
>TRBV2|few|TRBJ2-7|NA
TGTGCCAGCAGTGTCAAGTACGAGCAGTACTTC
CASSVKYEQYF
>TRBV3-1|few|TRBJ1-1|NA
TGTGCCAGCACCTCAGTGGAAACGGCTGAAGCTTTCTTT
CASTSVETAEAFF
>TRBV6-5|few|TRBJ1-5|TRBD1
TGTGCCAGCAGAAATACAGGGGAGGGATGGCAGCCCCAGCATTTT
CASRNTGEGWQPQHF
>TRBV3-1|few|TRBJ2-7|NA
TGTGCCAGCAGCCAAGACGGGCCAAGGACCTACGAGCAGTACTTC
CASSQDGPRTYEQYF
>TRBV6-5|NA|TRBJ2-7|NA
TGTGCCAGCAGTTACTCGACAGGCCAAGGTTACGAGCAGTACTTC
CASSYSTGQGYEQYF
>TRBV20-1|NA|TRBJ1-1|NA
TGCAGTGCTAGACGCCATGACACTGAAGCTTTCTTT
CSARRHDTEAFF
>TRBV6-5|once|TRBJ2-1|TRBD2
TGTGCCAGCAGTTTTAGCGGGAGGCCTTACAATGAGCAGTTCTTC
CASSFSGRPYNEQFF
>TRBV7-3|few|TRBJ2-2|NA
TGTGCCAGCAGCTCTGGGGCGCGGCCCGGGGAGCTGTTTTTT
CASSSGARPGELFF
>TRBV7-8|NA|TRBJ2-3|NA
TGTGCCAGCAGCTTAGCGCCGTTGCGGGCTAGCACAGATACGCAGTATTTT
CASSLAPLRASTDTQYF